This T cell receptor beta chain was sequenced during a study of naive and memory T cell subsets. The study, taken as a whole, reports: Far more TCRs reportedly came from tuberculin skin test site biopsies. More TCRs at tuberculin sites were read as hypersensitivity T cell infiltration.

The sample holds a few counts of this clonotype. Its antigen remains unidentified. Treatment described: skin biopsy from PPD injection site in Mantoux-positive individual. An oligonucleotide containing a UMI was ligated to the 3' end of TCR cDNA. Individuals with a positive Mantoux test gave biopsies from PPD-injected skin. Trimming cost V 2 bases and J 7 bases, with 12 bases left between them. The CDR3 runs 15 residues. Ligated cDNA underwent four rounds of PCR with nested alpha and beta constant region primers and SP2. TCRdb ran MiXCR on the UMI-ligation and nested PCR reads and lists one entry per CDR3 protein. The sample consists of under 35,000 distinct CDR3 sequences, about 6.2% of them appearing once.

The specimen comprised skin, sampled from a tuberculin skin test site. The gene calls are TRBV12-3 or TRBV12-4 and TRBJ1-6; perhaps TRBD1 as D (5 bases). This TCR was sampled from an adult in good health. The CDR3, as DNA: TGTGCCAGCAGTTTACGGGGGGGTGGGAATTCACCCCTCCACTTT. Translated: CASSLRGGGNSPLHF.